This record covers a single T cell receptor (beta chain). Profiled with immunoSEQ multiplex PCR; TCRdb holds only in-frame clones, not every one. The sample contains about 130,000 clones, roughly 93% of which appear only once. The CDR3 covers 14 residues. The V gene's germline CDR1 is SGHTA and CDR2 FQGNSA. The V and J ends lost 5 bases and 2 bases respectively, with 12 bases between them. This record comes from a study of T cell responses to AZD1222 COVID-19 vaccine. This material consisted of peripheral blood, taken on day 0 of AZD1222 vaccination. This chain links TRBV7-2 with TRBJ2-5; D might be TRBD1 (6 bases). The sequence was collected from an adult in good health. Here the CDR3 reads CASSQGGSQETQYF. CDR3 nucleotide sequence: TGTGCCAGCAGCCAAGGGGGTAGTCAAGAGACCCAGTACTTC.